Each of the 25 T cell receptor beta chains below was sequenced from the same sample in a study of graft-versus-host responses after intestinal transplantation. The antigens these receptors bind are not known. Data came from immunoSEQ multiplex PCR; TCRdb stores just in-frame clones and leaves some out. In the table there are 100,000 or so clones, 85% to 95% of which are singletons. The material sequenced was unstimulated CD8+ T cells sorted from spleen or lymph node cells, taken before intestinal transplant. The receptors here all came from a human donor who received an intestinal transplant.

This sequence joins TRBV4-3 and TRBJ2-3; D might be TRBD2 (7 bases). Between the trimmed V and J ends, which lost 3 bases and 2 bases, there was a span of 18 bases. The CDR3 totals 17 residues. The germline V gene has CDR1 LGHNA and CDR2 YSLEER. In nucleotides, the CDR3 is TGCGCCAGCAGCCAGGATGGGAGGGGGGTCGTCACAGATACGCAGTATTTT. It translates to CASSQDGRGVVTDTQYF.

This chain connects TRBV27 to TRBJ2-5; TRBD1 matches 8 bases. The length of the CDR3 is 13 residues. Germline V lookup: CDR1 MNHEY, CDR2 SMNVEV (reference sequence). Trimming cost V 5 bases and J 8 bases; bases outside gene matches: 7. DNA for the CDR3: TGTGCCAGCAGTCGGGGACAGGACCTTACCCAGTACTTC. This codes for CASSRGQDLTQYF.

The rearrangement joins TRBV27 to TRBJ1-5, with D perhaps TRBD1 (5 bases). This CDR3 spans 13 amino acids. Trimming removed 4 bases at V and 3 bases at J, with 7 bases between. Germline V gene data show CDR1 as MNHEY and CDR2 as SMNVEV (reference sequence). CDR3: CASSSGFNQPQHF. In DNA, the CDR3 is TGTGCCAGCAGTTCAGGGTTCAATCAGCCCCAGCATTTT.

V usage is TRBV10-1 and J usage is TRBJ1-1; D ambiguous. The germline V and J ends were trimmed by 2 bases and 0 bases, with 4 bases remaining between them. Per the germline V gene, CDR1 is WNHNN and CDR2 is SYGVQD (reference sequence). There are 13 residues in the CDR3. The chain's CDR3 is CASSEGMNTEAFF. The CDR3 region has the DNA TGCGCCAGCAGTGAGGGCATGAACACTGAAGCTTTCTTT.

This clone has a single count. The J gene is TRBJ2-1, the V gene TRBV19; no definite D call. V dropped 3 bases and J dropped 6 bases, with 9 bases sitting between them. This CDR3 spans 13 amino acids. Germline CDR1 reads LNHDA; CDR2 reads SQIVND (reference sequence). CDR3 region: CASSIVAPNEQFF. The CDR3 DNA reads TGTGCCAGTAGTATCGTGGCACCCAATGAGCAGTTCTTC.

This clone was counted a single time. The chain has TRBV6-1 and TRBJ1-2, with TRBD1 as a possible D gene (6 bases). The CDR3 loop spans 12 amino acids. V lost 10 bases and J 3 bases, leaving 12 bases between the germline ends. From germline, CDR1 is MNHNS and CDR2 SASEGT. The DNA of the CDR3 is TGTGCCACCACGGGGGGCGACTATGGCTACACCTTC. Its protein product is CATTGGDYGYTF.

The J gene is TRBJ2-7, the V gene TRBV10-3, with a possible D match to TRBD1 (6 bases). The germline V and J ends were trimmed by 2 bases and 2 bases, with 16 bases remaining between them. CDR3 length equals 16 residues. Germline-derived CDR1 and CDR2 are ENHRY and SYGVKD. The CDR3 DNA reads TGTGCCATCAGTGAGCCCTCCCAGGGGTTTCCCTACGAGCAGTACTTC. This codes for CAISEPSQGFPYEQYF.

This chain links TRBV7-9 with TRBJ2-4, with 10 positions matching TRBD1. The germline gives CDR1 SEHNR, CDR2 FQNEAQ (reference sequence). This CDR3 has 14 amino acids. Trimming removed 4 bases from V and 5 bases from J; junction bases left unmatched: 2. This CDR3 is CASSSTGGQNIQYF. CDR3 in DNA: TGTGCCAGCAGCTCGACAGGGGGCCAAAACATTCAGTACTTC.

The V and J genes are TRBV7-9 and TRBJ2-4; D gene ambiguous. Deletions cut 1 base from V and 0 bases from J, with 10 bases between. In germline, CDR1 is SEHNR, CDR2 FQNEAQ (reference sequence). The length of the CDR3 is 16 residues. The CDR3 here is CASSLDQAGAKNIQYF. The CDR3 DNA is TGTGCCAGCAGCTTAGACCAGGCTGGAGCCAAAAACATTCAGTACTTC. Supplemented by reference TRBV7-9 and TRBJ2-4, the full variable domain reads DTGVSQNPRHKITKRGQNVTFRCDPISEHNRLYWYRQTLGQGPEFLTYFQNEAQLEKSRLLSDRFSAERPKGSFSTLEIQRTEQGDSAMYLCASSLDQAGAKNIQYFGAGTRLSVL.

The CDR3 bases are TGTGCCAGCAGCCCGCCCATAGCGGGGGGGCCGGAGACCCAGTACTTC. Amino acids: CASSPPIAGGPETQYF. The chain carries TRBV5-6 and TRBJ2-5, with TRBD2 identical over 11 bases. J was trimmed by 5 bases and V by 4 bases; bases with no gene match: 10. CDR1 is SGHDT, CDR2 YYEEEE, per germline. The CDR3 runs 16 residues.

This clone was recorded once. The rearrangement uses TRBV30 and TRBJ1-1; possible D gene TRBD1, 6 bases. V gave up 3 bases and J gave up 1 base, with 15 bases separating them. Germline CDR1 and CDR2: GTSNPN and SVGIG (reference sequence). CDR3 length equals 15 residues. CDR3 loop: CAWRRGAGANTEAFF. DNA for the CDR3: TGTGCCTGGAGAAGAGGGGCAGGGGCGAACACTGAAGCTTTCTTT.

This chain uses TRBV23-1 with TRBJ1-2; D might be TRBD1 (6 bases). TRBV23-1 is treated as an ORF (open reading frame) with a function not yet certain. CDR3 length equals 19 residues. The V end was cut by 1 base, the J end by 3 bases, with 24 bases between. The chain's CDR3 is CASSQCGSGQGSRYYGYTF. The CDR3 nucleotides are TGCGCCAGCAGTCAATGCGGTTCGGGGCAGGGGTCCAGATACTATGGCTACACCTTC.

This sequence joins TRBV11-2 and TRBJ2-7; no clear D. CDR1 is SGHAT, CDR2 FQNNGV, per germline. Deletions cut 1 base from V and 2 bases from J, with 9 bases between. The CDR3 runs to 14 residues. The CDR3 DNA is TGTGCCAGCAGCTTAGGGCAGGAAACCTACGAGCAGTACTTC. It specifies CASSLGQETYEQYF.

This chain connects TRBV10-1 to TRBJ2-7, with D possibly TRBD2 on 6 matching bases. Germline V gene sequence: CDR1 WNHNN, CDR2 SYGVQD (reference sequence). The CDR3 totals 13 residues. The germline V and J ends were trimmed by 7 bases and 4 bases, with 14 bases remaining between them. The CDR3 DNA is TGCGCCAGCACCATAGCGGACTGTTACGAGCAGTACTTC. This translates into CASTIADCYEQYF.

This clone was seen once. CDR3 coding DNA: TGCGCCAGCAGCCAAAAAGGCGAGACATCTTATGGCTACACCTTC. Translation gives CASSQKGETSYGYTF. The rearrangement uses TRBV4-3 and TRBJ1-2; no clear D. V lost 2 bases to trimming and J lost 5 bases, with 15 bases between them. The germline V gene encodes CDR1 LGHNA and CDR2 YSLEER. CDR3 length: 15 residues.

This chain uses TRBV7-8 with TRBJ1-4; D call uncertain. Germline CDR1 SGHVS, CDR2 FQNEAQ. Deletions cut 5 bases from V and 7 bases from J, with 20 bases between. This CDR3 comprises 16 residues. The CDR3 loop reads CASSALPGMLVEKLFF. DNA of the CDR3: TGTGCCAGCAGCGCCCTCCCGGGTATGTTGGTTGAAAAACTGTTTTTT. The whole variable domain, filled in from reference TRBV7-8 and TRBJ1-4, reads GAGVSQSPRYKVAKRGQDVALRCDPISGHVSLFWYQQALGQGPEFLTYFQNEAQLDKSGLPSDRFFAERPEGSVSTLKIQRTQQEDSAVYLCASSALPGMLVEKLFFGSGTQLSVL.

The chain uses TRBV15 and TRBJ2-7; no reliable D call. The V gene's germline CDR1 is LNHNV and CDR2 YYDKDF (reference sequence). The CDR3 sequence is 14 residues long. V dropped 0 bases and J dropped 5 bases, with 11 bases sitting between them. The CDR3 DNA reads as TGTGCCACCAGCAGAGATACGGGTACGGACGAGCAGTACTTC. This codes for CATSRDTGTDEQYF.

The V gene is TRBV11-2, the J gene TRBJ1-1; D perhaps matches TRBD1 (6 bases). Germline loops: CDR1 SGHAT, CDR2 FQNNGV. The CDR3 has 11 residues. Trimming removed 6 bases at V and 8 bases at J, with 10 bases between. In nucleotides, the CDR3 is TGTGCCAGCAGTTATACAGGGGAAGCTTTCTTT. Translating gives CASSYTGEAFF. Variable domain in full (rest from reference TRBV11-2 and TRBJ1-1): EAGVAQSPRYKIIEKRQSVAFWCNPISGHATLYWYQQILGQGPKLLIQFQNNGVVDDSQLPKDRFSAERLKGVDSTLKIQPAKLEDSAVYLCASSYTGEAFFGQGTRLTVV.

This rearrangement joins TRBV7-9 to TRBJ2-7; tentative D call: TRBD2 (5 bases). Germline V gene lookup returns CDR1 SEHNR and CDR2 FQNEAQ (reference sequence). CDR3 length equals 14 residues. Trimming pared 0 bases from V and 1 base from J, leaving 7 bases between. CDR3 bases: TGTGCCAGCAGCTTAGCTGGGGAGTCCTACGAGCAGTACTTC. This sequence encodes CASSLAGESYEQYF.

The V gene is TRBV15, the J gene TRBJ2-7, with 12 positions matching TRBD2. The CDR3 length is 17 residues. J gave up 2 bases and V 5 bases, and 10 bases lay outside the gene matches. Germline V lookup: CDR1 LNHNV, CDR2 YYDKDF (reference sequence). The CDR3: CATSGTNLAGGPYEQYF. The CDR3 region has the DNA TGTGCCACCAGCGGCACCAATCTAGCGGGGGGGCCCTACGAGCAGTACTTC.

With respect to this clone: Other DNA sequences of this sample code for an identical CDR3. The chain couples TRBV6-5 to TRBJ2-7; the match to TRBD2 covers 8 bases. Germline V gene sequence: CDR1 MNHEY, CDR2 SVGAGI. The CDR3 extends over 15 amino acids. V gave up 0 bases and J gave up 2 bases; unmatched junction bases: 3. The CDR3 DNA reads as TGTGCCAGCAGTTACTCGACGGGGGGGACCTACGAGCAGTACTTC. Amino acid sequence: CASSYSTGGTYEQYF.

The gene calls are TRBV15 and TRBJ2-3; TRBD2 aligns across 9 bases. After removal of 8 bases from V and 5 bases from J, the junction contained 11 bases not matched to a gene. The CDR3 loop spans 15 amino acids. Per germline, CDR1 LNHNV and CDR2 YYDKDF (reference sequence). The CDR3, as DNA: TGTGCCACCCGCCCTAGCGGGGTTTTGGGAGATACGCAGTATTTT. The encoded protein is CATRPSGVLGDTQYF.

As DNA, the CDR3 is TGTGCCTGGAGTGTACACTATTACAATGAGCAGTTCTTC. Translating it yields CAWSVHYYNEQFF. The chain is built from TRBV30 and TRBJ2-1; unclear D gene. The germline V gene has CDR1 GTSNPN and CDR2 SVGIG (reference sequence). With 0 bases removed from V and 4 bases from J, the gap between germline ends came to 7 bases. The CDR3 spans 13 residues.

The chain carries TRBV30 and TRBJ1-1; D unresolved. This CDR3 region has 15 residues. Trimming pared 0 bases from V and 1 base from J, leaving 12 bases between. From germline, CDR1 is GTSNPN and CDR2 SVGIG (reference sequence). The CDR3 spells CAWSVEGGENTEAFF. CDR3 sequence (DNA): TGTGCCTGGAGTGTAGAGGGTGGGGAGAACACTGAAGCTTTCTTT.

The chain combines TRBV5-3 with TRBJ1-5; 8 positions agree with TRBD1. TRBV5-3 is labeled an ORF, and its function is uncertain. This CDR3 comprises 18 residues. J was trimmed by 0 bases and V by 9 bases; bases with no gene match: 17. The CDR3 region has the DNA TGTGCCAAAGGCGCCCGATCCGGGACAGGAGATAGCAATCAGCCCCAGCATTTT. Protein product: CAKGARSGTGDSNQPQHF.